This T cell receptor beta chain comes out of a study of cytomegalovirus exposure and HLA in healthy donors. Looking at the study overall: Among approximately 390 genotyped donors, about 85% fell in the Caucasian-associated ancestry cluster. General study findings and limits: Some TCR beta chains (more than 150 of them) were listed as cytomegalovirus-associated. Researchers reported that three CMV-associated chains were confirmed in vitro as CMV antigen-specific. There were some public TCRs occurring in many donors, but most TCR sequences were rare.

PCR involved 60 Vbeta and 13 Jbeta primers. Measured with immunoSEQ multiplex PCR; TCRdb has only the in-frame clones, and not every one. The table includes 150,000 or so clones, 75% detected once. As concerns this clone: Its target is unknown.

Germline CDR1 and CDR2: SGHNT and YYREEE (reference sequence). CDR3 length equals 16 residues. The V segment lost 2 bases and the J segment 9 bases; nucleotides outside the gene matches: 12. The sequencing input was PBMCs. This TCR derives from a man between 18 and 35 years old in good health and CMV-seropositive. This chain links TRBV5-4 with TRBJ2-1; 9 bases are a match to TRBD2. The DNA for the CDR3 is TGTGCCAGCAGCTTCCCCGGGGCTAGCGGGATGGGTGAGCAGTTCTTC. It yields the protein CASSFPGASGMGEQFF.